The entry below gives a single T cell receptor beta chain sequence along with its context. Germline V gene sequence: CDR1 LGHDT, CDR2 YNNKEL (reference sequence). The V segment lost 4 bases and the J segment 0 bases; nucleotides outside the gene matches: 6. The CDR3 extends over 16 amino acids. The source of the sample is a study of blood T cell repertoires in COVID-19. Generated by immunoSEQ multiplex PCR, the TCRdb table keeps only in-frame clones and is missing some. The sample has 110,000 to 150,000 clones, about four fifths seen once. This clonotype was obtained from a human donor in a cohort sampled during active COVID-19. Sequencing input: peripheral blood. The gene calls are TRBV3-1 (or the pseudogene TRBV3-2) and TRBJ2-1; 7 nucleotides match TRBD2. Written as DNA, the CDR3 is TGTGCCAGCAGCCCGGTCCGCGGGGGCTCCTACAATGAGCAGTTCTTC. Translated, it gives CASSPVRGGSYNEQFF.